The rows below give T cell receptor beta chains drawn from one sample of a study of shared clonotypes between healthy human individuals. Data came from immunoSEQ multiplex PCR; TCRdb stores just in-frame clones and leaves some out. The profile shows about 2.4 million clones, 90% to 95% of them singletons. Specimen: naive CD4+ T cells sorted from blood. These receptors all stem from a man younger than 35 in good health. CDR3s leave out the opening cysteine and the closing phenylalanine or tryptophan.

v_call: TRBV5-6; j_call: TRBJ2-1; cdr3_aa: ASSFLAQTGRYYNEQF
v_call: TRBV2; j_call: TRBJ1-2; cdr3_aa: ASSGQAGNYGYT
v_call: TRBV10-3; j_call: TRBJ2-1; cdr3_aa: AIGGTGGALNEQF
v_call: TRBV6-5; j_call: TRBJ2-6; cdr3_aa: ASSYRISGANVLT
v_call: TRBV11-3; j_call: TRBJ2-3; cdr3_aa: ASSREGDLTDTQY
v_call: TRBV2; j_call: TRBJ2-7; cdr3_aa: ASSEYRDEQY
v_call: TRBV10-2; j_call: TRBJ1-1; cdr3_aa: ASRVGTGVNTEAF
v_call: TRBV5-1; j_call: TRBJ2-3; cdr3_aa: ASSLDLAGVTQY
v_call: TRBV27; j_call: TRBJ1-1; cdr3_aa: ASSFAAKRTEAF
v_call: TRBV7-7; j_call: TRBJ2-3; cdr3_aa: ASSLGTPGDTQY
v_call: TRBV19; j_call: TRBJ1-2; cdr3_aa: ASSPDRGRVGGYT
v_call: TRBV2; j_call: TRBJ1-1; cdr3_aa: ASSDVTGSFTEAF
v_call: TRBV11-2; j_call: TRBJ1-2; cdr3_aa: ASSLDPLGGRGYGYT
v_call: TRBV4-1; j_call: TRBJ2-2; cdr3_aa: ASNKLQGNTGELF
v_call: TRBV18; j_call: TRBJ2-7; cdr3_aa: ASSPPAGGYEQY
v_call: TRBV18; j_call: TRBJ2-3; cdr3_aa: ASSPGGTGFFTDTQY
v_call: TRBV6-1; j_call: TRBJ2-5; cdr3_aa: ASTRTSGNQETQY
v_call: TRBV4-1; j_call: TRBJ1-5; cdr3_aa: ASSQDRQSNQPQH
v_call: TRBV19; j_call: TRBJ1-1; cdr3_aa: ASRGTGTLNTEAF
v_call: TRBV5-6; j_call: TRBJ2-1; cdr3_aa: ASSLQPGQGPSSYNEQF
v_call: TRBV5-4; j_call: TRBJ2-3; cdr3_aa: ASSLSPLKLSGGTDTQY
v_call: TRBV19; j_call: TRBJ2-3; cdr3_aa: ASSTGDRDTDTQY
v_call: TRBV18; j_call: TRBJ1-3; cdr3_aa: ASSPTVGNTYSGNTIY
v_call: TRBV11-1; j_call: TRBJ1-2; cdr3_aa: ATSSRESAIYGYT
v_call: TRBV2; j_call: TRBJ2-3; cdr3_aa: ASTGGRISTDTQY
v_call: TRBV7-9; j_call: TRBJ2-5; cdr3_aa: ASSSKVAGAIETQY
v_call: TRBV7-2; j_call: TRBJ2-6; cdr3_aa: ASSLGAGSGANVLT
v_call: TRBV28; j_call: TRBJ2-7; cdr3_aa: ASTPGGPPNEQY
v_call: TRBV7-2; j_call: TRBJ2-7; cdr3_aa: ASSLTTGQGYEQY
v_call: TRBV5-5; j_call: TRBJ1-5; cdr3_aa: ASSLGISSTNQPQH
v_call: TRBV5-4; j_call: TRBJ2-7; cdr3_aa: ASSFLGNQRERYEQY
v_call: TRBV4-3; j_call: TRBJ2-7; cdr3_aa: ASSQEASGTYEQY
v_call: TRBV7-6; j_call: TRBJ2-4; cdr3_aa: ASSGQGRGDIQY
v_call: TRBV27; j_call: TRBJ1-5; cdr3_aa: ASISQRPQH
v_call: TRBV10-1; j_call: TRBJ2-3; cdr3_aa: ASSESTSGGTDTQY
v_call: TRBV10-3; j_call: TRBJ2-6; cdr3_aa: AIRDSGANVLT
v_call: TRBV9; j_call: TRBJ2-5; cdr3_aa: ASSAGLAGGWETQY
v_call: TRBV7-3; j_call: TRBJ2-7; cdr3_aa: ASSFGTGDEQY
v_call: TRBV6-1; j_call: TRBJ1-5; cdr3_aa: ASSENGAYQPQH
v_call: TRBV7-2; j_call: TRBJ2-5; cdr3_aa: ASSKQGTSGRETQY
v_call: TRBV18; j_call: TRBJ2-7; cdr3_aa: ASSSVEGKAYEQY
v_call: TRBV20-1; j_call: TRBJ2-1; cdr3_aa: SGTSYNEQF
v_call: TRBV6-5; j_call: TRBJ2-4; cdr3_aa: ASSRDLAKNIQY
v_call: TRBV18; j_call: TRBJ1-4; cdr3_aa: ASSPDRGEKLF
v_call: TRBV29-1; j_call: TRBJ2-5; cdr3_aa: SVDMNRDRYQETQY
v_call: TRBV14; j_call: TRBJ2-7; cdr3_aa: ASSRRTYEQY
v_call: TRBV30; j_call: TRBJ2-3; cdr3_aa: AQSGRASARTDTQY
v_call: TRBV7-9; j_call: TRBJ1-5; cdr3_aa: ASSRGTGVSNQPQH